Sequencing of this T cell receptor (beta chain) was carried out in a study of blood T cell repertoires in COVID-19. In the study overall: Acute-phase and convalescent COVID-19 samples originated in the United States, Italy and Spain. Nucleic acid was either cDNA or gDNA, and it came from T cells, B-cell-depleted T cells, or PBMCs.

This table comes from immunoSEQ multiplex PCR, and its TCRdb copy is limited to in-frame clones, with some not included. The sample carries about 150,000 clones, over 75% recorded once. Only a few counts were recorded for this clone. The CDR3 extends over 14 amino acids. Germline V lookup: CDR1 SGHTA, CDR2 FQGTGA. V shed 2 bases, J shed 13 bases, and the junction held 9 bases outside the gene matches. The TCR was taken from a woman aged 35 to 49 with acute or convalescent COVID-19. The sequenced sample was peripheral blood. The chain employs TRBV7-3 and TRBJ2-2; 8 bases line up with TRBD2. The DNA for the CDR3 is TGTGCCAGCAGCTTACGGCCGGGGACTAGGGGGCTGTTTTTT. Its translation: CASSLRPGTRGLFF.